This TCR beta chain derives from a study of cytomegalovirus exposure and HLA in healthy donors. This CDR3 contains 14 residues. The J segment lost 4 bases and the V segment lost 6 bases, leaving 6 bases of the junction unmatched. CDR1 is SGHTA and CDR2 is FQGNSA in the germline V gene. Use of 60 Vbeta and 13 Jbeta primers characterized the PCR. The data were produced by immunoSEQ multiplex PCR, yet TCRdb's version contains in-frame clones alone and is incomplete. Of roughly 200,000 clones in the sample, approximately 70% were seen once. This chain joins TRBV7-2 and TRBJ2-7; 10 bases are shared with TRBD1. Sequencing was done on a sample of PBMCs. This TCR was sampled from a woman between 25 and 40 years old in good health and CMV-seronegative. In DNA form, the CDR3 reads TGTGCCAGCAGACCCGGGACAGGGGTTTACGAGCAGTACTTC. Protein: CASRPGTGVYEQYF.